This TCR beta chain is drawn from a study of shared clonotypes between healthy human individuals. The V and J ends lost 7 bases and 5 bases respectively, with 14 bases between them. CDR3 length equals 13 residues. Germline CDR1 WSHSY, CDR2 SAAADI. Study results and caveats: In general, naive subsets displayed greater estimated richness than memory subsets did.

The genomic DNA of each subset was split evenly across several immunoSEQ plates. The method was immunoSEQ multiplex PCR; TCRdb's version includes in-frame clones alone and lacks a portion of them. The sample records over a million clones, roughly 96% being singletons. This clone has just a few counts. As yet, its antigen is unknown. Sequenced material: naive CD4+ T cells sorted from blood. Subset of the sample: CD45RA+ positively selected. This TCR came from a man aged 25 to 40 in good health. V is TRBV10-2 and J is TRBJ1-2; tentative D call: TRBD1 (5 bases). CDR3 region: CASTAIGEYGYTF. Here the CDR3 DNA reads TGCGCCAGCACCGCGATAGGGGAGTATGGCTACACCTTC.